This T cell receptor beta chain emerged from a study of blood T cell repertoires in COVID-19. Participant reports of clinical history set cohort assignment. Among Cohort 3 donors, those recovered had two negative PCRs, clearance, or symptom resolution. CDR3 length: 16 amino acids. V was shortened by 2 bases and J by 4 bases, with 18 bases between the two germline ends. Germline V gene data show CDR1 as SGDLS and CDR2 as YYNGEE. The assay was immunoSEQ multiplex PCR, and TCRdb's table has in-frame clones only and misses some. This sample has around 190,000 clones; 88% occur once, and the top ten carry about 9.4%.

This receptor was taken from a woman between 18 and 30 years old who had recovered from COVID-19. The V and J genes are TRBV9 and TRBJ1-2; no clear D gene. Sequencing was performed on PBMCs or T cells enriched from blood (not recorded which). CDR3 in amino acids: CASSVGMGESSYGYTF. CDR3 DNA sequence: TGTGCCAGCAGCGTCGGTATGGGAGAGTCCTCCTATGGCTACACCTTC.